This T cell receptor beta chain was captured by sequencing in a study of T-cell memory formation after mild COVID-19. Findings and limits, study-wide: Clones contracting day 15 to 85 were balanced CD4/CD8; later expanders leaned CD4+. Pre-infection memory held some responding clones, suggesting pre-existing cross-reactive T cells responded.

5'RACE with constant-segment primers built TCRalpha and TCRbeta cDNA libraries with UMIs. TCRdb re-analysed the 5' RACE reads in MiXCR, keeping a single row per CDR3 protein. Here the sample spans under 350,000 distinct CDR3 sequences, 15% to 20% being singletons. The ends were cut back, 5 bases at V and 4 bases at J, with 8 bases in the middle. This CDR3 region has 12 residues. This clonotype came up many times. The antigen is unknown. The chain uses TRBV12-3 or TRBV12-4 and TRBJ2-5, with D perhaps TRBD1 (6 bases). Source material: PBMCs or a T cell subset sorted from them (not recorded which). The TCR originated in a man younger than 35 who had mild COVID-19 (a few samples of this study predate the infection). Cell type and time point are not known. The CDR3 nucleotides read TGTGCCAGCAGTATCAGGGGAGAGACCCAGTACTTC. Translating gives CASSIRGETQYF.